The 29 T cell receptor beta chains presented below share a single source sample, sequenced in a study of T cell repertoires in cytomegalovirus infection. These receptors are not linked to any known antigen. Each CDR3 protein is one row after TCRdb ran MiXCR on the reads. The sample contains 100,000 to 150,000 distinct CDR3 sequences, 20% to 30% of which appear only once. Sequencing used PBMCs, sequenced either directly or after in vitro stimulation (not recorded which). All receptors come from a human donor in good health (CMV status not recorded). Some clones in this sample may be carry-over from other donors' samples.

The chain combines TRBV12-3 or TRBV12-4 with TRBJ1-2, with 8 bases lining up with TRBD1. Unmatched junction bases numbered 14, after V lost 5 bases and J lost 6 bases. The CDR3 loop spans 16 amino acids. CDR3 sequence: CASSLGQGGLGDGYTF. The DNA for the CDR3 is TGTGCCAGCAGTCTCGGACAGGGAGGTTTGGGTGATGGCTACACCTTC.

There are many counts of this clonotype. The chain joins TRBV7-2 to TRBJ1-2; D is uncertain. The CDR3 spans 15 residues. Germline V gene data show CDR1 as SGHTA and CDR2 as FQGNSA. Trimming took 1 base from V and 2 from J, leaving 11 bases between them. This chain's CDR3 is CASSLDPTGNYGYTF. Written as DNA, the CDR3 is TGTGCCAGCAGCTTAGATCCGACCGGGAACTATGGCTACACCTTC. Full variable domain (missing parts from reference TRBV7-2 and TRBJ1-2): GAGVSQSPSNKVTEKGKDVELRCDPISGHTALYWYRQSLGQGLEFLIYFQGNSAPDKSGLPSDRFSAERTGGSVSTLTIQRTQQEDSAVYLCASSLDPTGNYGYTFGSGTRLTVV.

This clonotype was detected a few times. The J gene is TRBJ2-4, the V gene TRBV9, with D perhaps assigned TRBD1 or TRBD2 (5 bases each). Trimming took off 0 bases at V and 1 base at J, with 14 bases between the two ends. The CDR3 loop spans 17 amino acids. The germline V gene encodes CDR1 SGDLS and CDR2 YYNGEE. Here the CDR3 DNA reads TGTGCCAGCAGCGTAGGGCAGGGAGTGAGGGCCAAAAACATTCAGTACTTC. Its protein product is CASSVGQGVRAKNIQYF.

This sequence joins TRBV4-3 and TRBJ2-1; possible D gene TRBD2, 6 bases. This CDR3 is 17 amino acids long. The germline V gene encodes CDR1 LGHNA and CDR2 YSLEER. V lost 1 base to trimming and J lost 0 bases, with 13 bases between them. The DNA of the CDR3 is TGCGCCAGCAGCCAAGTCGCGGGACTCGCCTCCTACAATGAGCAGTTCTTC. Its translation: CASSQVAGLASYNEQFF.

The CDR3, as DNA: TGTGCCAGCAGCTTCGGACGAAGCTCCTACAATGAGCAGTTCTTC. Translating gives CASSFGRSSYNEQFF. The gene calls are TRBV5-4 and TRBJ2-1; no clear D. Deletions cut 2 bases from V and 0 bases from J, with 9 bases between. The CDR3 is made up of 15 amino acids. Germline CDR1 is SGHNT and CDR2 is YYREEE (reference sequence). Filled out from reference TRBV5-4 and TRBJ2-1, the complete variable domain reads ETGVTQSPTHLIKTRGQQVTLRCSSQSGHNTVSWYQQALGQGPQFIFQYYREEENGRGNFPPRFSGLQFPNYSSELNVNALELDDSALYLCASSFGRSSYNEQFFGPGTRLTVL.

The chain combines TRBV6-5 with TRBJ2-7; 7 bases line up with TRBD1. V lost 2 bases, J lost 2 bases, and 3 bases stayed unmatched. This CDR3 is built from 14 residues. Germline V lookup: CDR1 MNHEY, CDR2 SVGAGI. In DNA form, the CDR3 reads TGTGCCAGCAGTTACGGGGACAGACCCTACGAGCAGTACTTC. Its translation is CASSYGDRPYEQYF.

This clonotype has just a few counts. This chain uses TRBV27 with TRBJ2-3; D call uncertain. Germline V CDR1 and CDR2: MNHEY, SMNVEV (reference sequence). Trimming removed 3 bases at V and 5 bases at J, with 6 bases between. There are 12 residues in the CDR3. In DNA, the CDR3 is TGTGCCAGCAGTTTTCCCGGAGATACGCAGTATTTT. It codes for CASSFPGDTQYF.

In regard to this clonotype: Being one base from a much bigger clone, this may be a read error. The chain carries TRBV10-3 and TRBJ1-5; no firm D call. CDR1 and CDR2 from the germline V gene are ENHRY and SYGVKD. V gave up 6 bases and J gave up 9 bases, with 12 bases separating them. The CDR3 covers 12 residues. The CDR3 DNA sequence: TGTGCCATCAGAACAGAGCAAGGGCCCCAGCATTTT. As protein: CAIRTEQGPQHF.

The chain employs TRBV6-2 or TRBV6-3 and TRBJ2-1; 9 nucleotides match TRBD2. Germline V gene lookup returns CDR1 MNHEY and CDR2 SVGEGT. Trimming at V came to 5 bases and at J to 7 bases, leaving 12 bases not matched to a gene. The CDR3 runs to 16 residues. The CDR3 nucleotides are TGTGCCAGCAGTCCCCTAGCGGGGCCCGGCAGGAATGAGCAGTTCTTC. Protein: CASSPLAGPGRNEQFF.

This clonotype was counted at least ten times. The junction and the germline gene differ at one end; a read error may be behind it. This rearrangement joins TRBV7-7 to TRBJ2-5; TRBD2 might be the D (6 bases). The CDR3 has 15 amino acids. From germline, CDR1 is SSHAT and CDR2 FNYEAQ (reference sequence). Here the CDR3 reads CASSLGTAGQETQYF. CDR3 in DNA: TGTGCTAGCAGCTTAGGGACTGCTGGACAAGAGACCCAGTACTTC.

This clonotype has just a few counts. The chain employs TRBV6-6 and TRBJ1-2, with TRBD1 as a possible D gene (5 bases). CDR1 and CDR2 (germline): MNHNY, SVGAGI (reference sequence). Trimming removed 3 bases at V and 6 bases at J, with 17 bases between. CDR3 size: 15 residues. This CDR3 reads CASSYGQGRVDGYTF. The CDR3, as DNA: TGTGCCAGCAGTTATGGGCAGGGACGAGTAGATGGCTACACCTTC.

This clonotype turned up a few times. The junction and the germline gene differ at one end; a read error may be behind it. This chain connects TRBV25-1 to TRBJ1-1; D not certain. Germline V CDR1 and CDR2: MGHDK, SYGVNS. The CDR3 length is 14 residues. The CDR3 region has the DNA TGTGCCAGCAGTAAATACTCAGGGAACACTGAAGCTTTCTTT. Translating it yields CASSKYSGNTEAFF.

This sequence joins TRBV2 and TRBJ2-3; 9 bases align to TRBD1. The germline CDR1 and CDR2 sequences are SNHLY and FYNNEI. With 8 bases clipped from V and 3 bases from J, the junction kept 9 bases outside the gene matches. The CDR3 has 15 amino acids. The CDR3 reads CASGLTGGGTDTQYF. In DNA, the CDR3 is TGTGCCAGCGGGCTGACAGGGGGGGGAACAGATACGCAGTATTTT.

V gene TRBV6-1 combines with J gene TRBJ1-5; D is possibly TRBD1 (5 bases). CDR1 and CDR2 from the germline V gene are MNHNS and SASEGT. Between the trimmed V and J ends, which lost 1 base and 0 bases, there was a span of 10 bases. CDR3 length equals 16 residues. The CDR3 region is CASSEEGRISNQPQHF. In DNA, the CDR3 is TGTGCCAGCAGTGAAGAGGGACGGATTAGCAATCAGCCCCAGCATTTT.

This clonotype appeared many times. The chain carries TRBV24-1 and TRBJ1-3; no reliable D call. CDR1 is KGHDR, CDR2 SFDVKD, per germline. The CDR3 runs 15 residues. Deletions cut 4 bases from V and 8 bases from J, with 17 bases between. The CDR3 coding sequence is TGTGCCACCAGTGACCAGAGTTTCAGCGGATACACCATATATTTT. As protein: CATSDQSFSGYTIYF.

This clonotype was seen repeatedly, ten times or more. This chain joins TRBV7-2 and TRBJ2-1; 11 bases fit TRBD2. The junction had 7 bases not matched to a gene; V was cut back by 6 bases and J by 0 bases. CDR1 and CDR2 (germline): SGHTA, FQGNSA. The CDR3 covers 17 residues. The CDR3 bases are TGTGCCAGCAGACCGGGACTAGCGGTTAGCTCCTACAATGAGCAGTTCTTC. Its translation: CASRPGLAVSSYNEQFF. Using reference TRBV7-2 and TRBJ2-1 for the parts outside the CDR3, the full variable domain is GAGVSQSPSNKVTEKGKDVELRCDPISGHTALYWYRQSLGQGLEFLIYFQGNSAPDKSGLPSDRFSAERTGGSVSTLTIQRTQQEDSAVYLCASRPGLAVSSYNEQFFGPGTRLTVL.

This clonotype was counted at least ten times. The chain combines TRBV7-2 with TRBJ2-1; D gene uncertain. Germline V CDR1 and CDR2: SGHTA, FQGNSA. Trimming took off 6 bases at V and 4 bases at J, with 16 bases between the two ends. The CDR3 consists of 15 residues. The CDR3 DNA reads TGTGCCAGCAGGTCCTCCGGAACCATTTACAATGAGCAGTTCTTC. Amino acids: CASRSSGTIYNEQFF.

The CDR3 DNA is TGTGCCAGCAGCTTAGGAAGGACGGTGAACAATGAGCAGTTCTTC. This gives the protein CASSLGRTVNNEQFF. The V gene is TRBV7-2, the J gene TRBJ2-1; D is ambiguous. Trimming pared 1 base from V and 5 bases from J, leaving 12 bases between. This CDR3 has 15 residues. The germline V gene has CDR1 SGHTA and CDR2 FQGNSA.

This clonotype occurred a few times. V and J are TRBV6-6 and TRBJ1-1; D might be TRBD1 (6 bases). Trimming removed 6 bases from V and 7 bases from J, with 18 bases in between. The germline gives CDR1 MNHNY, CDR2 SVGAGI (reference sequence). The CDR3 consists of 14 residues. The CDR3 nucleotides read TGTGCCAGCAGCCCCACTACCGTGACAGGTGAAGCTTTCTTT. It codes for CASSPTTVTGEAFF.

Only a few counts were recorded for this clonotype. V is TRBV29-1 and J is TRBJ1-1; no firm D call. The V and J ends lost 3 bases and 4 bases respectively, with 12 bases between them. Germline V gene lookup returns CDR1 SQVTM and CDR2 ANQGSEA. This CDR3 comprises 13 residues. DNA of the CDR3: TGCAGCGTTGATGGAGGCTCGGGCACTGAAGCTTTCTTT. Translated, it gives CSVDGGSGTEAFF.

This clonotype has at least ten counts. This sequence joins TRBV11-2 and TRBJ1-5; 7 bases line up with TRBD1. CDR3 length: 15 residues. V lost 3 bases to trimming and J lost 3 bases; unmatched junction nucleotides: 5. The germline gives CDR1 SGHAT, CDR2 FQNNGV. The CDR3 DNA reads TGTGCCAGCAGCTTGGGGACAGCGTTCAATCAGCCCCAGCATTTT. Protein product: CASSLGTAFNQPQHF.

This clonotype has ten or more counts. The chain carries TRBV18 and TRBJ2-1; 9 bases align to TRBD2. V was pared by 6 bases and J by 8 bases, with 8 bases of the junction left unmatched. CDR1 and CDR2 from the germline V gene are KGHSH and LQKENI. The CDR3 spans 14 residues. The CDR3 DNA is TGTGCCAGCTCTTTGGGAATAGCGGGAGATGAGCAGTTCTTC. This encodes CASSLGIAGDEQFF.

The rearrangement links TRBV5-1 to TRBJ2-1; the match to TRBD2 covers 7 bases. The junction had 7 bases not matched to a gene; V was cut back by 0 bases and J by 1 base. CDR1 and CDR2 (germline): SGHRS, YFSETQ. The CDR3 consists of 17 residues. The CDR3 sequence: CASSLVPSGSSYNEQFF. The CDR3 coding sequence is TGCGCCAGCAGCTTGGTGCCTAGCGGATCTTCCTACAATGAGCAGTTCTTC.

For the CDR3, the DNA is TGTGCCAGCAGTTACTCGAAGAGGGACAGGTCCTACGAGCAGTACGTC. Amino acid sequence: CASSYSKRDRSYEQYV. This chain links TRBV6-7 with TRBJ2-7; 8 bases align to TRBD1. TRBV6-7 is reported as an ORF; its role is uncertain. J gave up 1 base and V 0 bases, and 5 bases lay outside the gene matches. This CDR3 spans 16 amino acids.

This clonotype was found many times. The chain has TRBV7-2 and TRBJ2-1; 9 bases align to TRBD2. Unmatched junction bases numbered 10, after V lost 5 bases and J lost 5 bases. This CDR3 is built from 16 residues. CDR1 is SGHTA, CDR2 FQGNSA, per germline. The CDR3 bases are TGTGCCAGCAGCGGGGGGGGGCTAGCGGGGCACAATGAGCAGTTCTTC. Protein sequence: CASSGGGLAGHNEQFF. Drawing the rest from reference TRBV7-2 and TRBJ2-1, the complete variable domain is GAGVSQSPSNKVTEKGKDVELRCDPISGHTALYWYRQSLGQGLEFLIYFQGNSAPDKSGLPSDRFSAERTGGSVSTLTIQRTQQEDSAVYLCASSGGGLAGHNEQFFGPGTRLTVL.

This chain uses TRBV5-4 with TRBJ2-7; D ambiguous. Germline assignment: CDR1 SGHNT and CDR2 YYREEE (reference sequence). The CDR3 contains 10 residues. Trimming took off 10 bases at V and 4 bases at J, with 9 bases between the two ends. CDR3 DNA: TGTGCCCACCGAGATTACGAGCAGTACGTC. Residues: CAHRDYEQYV.

The CDR3 loop is CASSPGRLPATNEKLFF. The CDR3 coding sequence is TGCGCCAGCAGCCCCGGACGCTTACCTGCAACTAATGAAAAACTGTTTTTT. The chain is built from TRBV5-1 and TRBJ1-4, with no clear D. The CDR3 runs 17 residues. Germline CDR1 reads SGHRS; CDR2 reads YFSETQ. V lost 4 bases and J 0 bases, leaving 16 bases between the germline ends.

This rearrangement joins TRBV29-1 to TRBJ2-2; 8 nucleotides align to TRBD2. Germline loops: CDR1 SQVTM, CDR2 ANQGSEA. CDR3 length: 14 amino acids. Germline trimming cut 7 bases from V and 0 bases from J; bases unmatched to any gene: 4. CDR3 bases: TGCAGCGCCGGGGGGGGAACGAACACCGGGGAGCTGTTTTTT. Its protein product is CSAGGGTNTGELFF.

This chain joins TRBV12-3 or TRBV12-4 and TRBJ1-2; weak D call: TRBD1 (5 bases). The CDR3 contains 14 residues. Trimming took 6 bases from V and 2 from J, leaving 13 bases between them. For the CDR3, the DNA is TGTGCCAGCAGCGAGCAGGGCCTAAACTATGGCTACACCTTC. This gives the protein CASSEQGLNYGYTF.